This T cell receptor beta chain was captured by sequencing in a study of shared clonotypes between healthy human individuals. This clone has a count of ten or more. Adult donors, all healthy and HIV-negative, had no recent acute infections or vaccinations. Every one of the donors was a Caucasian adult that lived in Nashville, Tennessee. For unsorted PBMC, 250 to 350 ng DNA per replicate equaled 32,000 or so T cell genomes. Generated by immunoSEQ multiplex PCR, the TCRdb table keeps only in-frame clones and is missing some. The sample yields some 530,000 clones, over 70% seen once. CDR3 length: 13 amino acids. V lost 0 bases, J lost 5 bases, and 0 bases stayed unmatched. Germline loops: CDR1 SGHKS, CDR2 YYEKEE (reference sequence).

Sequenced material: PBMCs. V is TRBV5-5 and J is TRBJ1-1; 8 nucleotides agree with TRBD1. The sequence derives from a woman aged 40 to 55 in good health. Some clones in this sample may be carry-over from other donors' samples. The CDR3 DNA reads TGTGCCAGCAGCTTGGGGACAGGGACTGAAGCTTTCTTT. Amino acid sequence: CASSLGTGTEAFF. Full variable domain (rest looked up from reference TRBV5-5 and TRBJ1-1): DAGVTQSPTHLIKTRGQQVTLRCSPISGHKSVSWYQQVLGQGPQFIFQYYEKEERGRGNFPDRFSARQFPNYSSELNVNALLLGDSALYLCASSLGTGTEAFFGQGTRLTVV.